This T cell receptor (beta chain) was identified in a study of cytomegalovirus exposure and HLA in healthy donors. About the research overall: Later analysis reported that the roughly 110 validation repertoires shared the platform of the 650 to 700 first-cohort repertoires.

Germline-derived CDR1 and CDR2 are SGHRS and YFSETQ. The CDR3 totals 17 residues. Unmatched junction bases numbered 12, after V lost 4 bases and J lost 2 bases. The donors were members of the validation cohort comprising approximately 110 subjects, separate from the approximately 710-subject first cohort. The table came from immunoSEQ multiplex PCR; TCRdb's copy has only in-frame clones and leaves some out. This sample has 120,000 to 150,000 clones, with 70% to 90% found just once. With respect to this clone: Its specificity is not known.

Findings and caveats of the study: Some TCR beta chains (164 of them) were listed as cytomegalovirus-associated. Reports showed the classifier diagnosing cytomegalovirus status with high specificity and sensitivity.

Sequenced material: PBMCs. The chain employs TRBV5-1 and TRBJ2-1; TRBD1 matches at 7 bases. The receptor comes from a man aged 18 to 35 in good health and CMV-seronegative. The CDR3 here is CASSLGTGVQPYNEQFF. CDR3 nucleotide sequence: TGCGCCAGCAGCCTCGGAACAGGGGTCCAGCCCTACAATGAGCAGTTCTTC.